This T cell receptor (beta chain) was observed in a study of blood T cells in healthy people across ages (dated by TCRdb to between 2015 and 2017). For context, the study as a whole: In model experiments, roughly one uniquely barcoded TCR beta cDNA molecule per two T cells was captured by template switching. Using the same blood draw, the study looked at two additional independent replicas of 1 million unique cDNA reads for two donors, one aged 18 to 29 and the other aged 80 or older. To avoid experimental bias, donors of different ages were spread randomly across the sequencing lanes. The study measured age-related changes in TCR beta repertoire diversity using deep sequencing normalized with unique cDNA molecular identifiers. The donors were divided into four age groups: young (average around 17 years), middle-aged (under 40), aged (about 62) and long-lived (around 80).

A few counts support this clonotype. There is no known antigen for this receptor. Qualities for individual bases were not recorded, and no much larger clone is one base off. Findings and caveats that apply to the study as a whole: Compared with the aged group, the long-lived group had more naive CD4+ T cells, fewer expanded clones and increased TCR diversity, suggesting age selection. Estimates of total diversity based on one million sequenced T cells were considered lower bounds and underestimates. The CMV infection status of donors was not known, potentially confounding age-related changes in expanded clonotypes. Observed TCR beta diversity per million T cells fell roughly linearly with age, and a significant reduction was already apparent by age around 36. A strong correlation was found between observed TCR beta diversity and the percentage of naive T cells measured by flow cytometry. Conclusive comparison of naive and antigen-experienced compartments was prevented by the profiling of bulk unsorted PBMCs.

Trimming removed 10 bases from V and 2 bases from J, leaving 21 bases between the germline ends. CDR1 MDHEN and CDR2 SYDVKM were looked up in the germline V gene. The CDR3 measures 16 amino acids from cysteine to phenylalanine. Left in the record is the CDR3 DNA by itself, 48 bases read in frame from the first base. The donors were roughly 40 Caucasian individuals from Russia, aged roughly 6 to 90 years, who were systemically healthy. About 10 milliliters of peripheral blood were drawn from each donor into EDTA-treated Vacutainer tubes. Ficoll-Paque density-gradient centrifugation was used to isolate PBMCs, with at least 7 million per sample. Trizol reagent was used to extract total RNA from PBMCs, with at least 6 micrograms per sample. For every donor, flow cytometry on a PBMC aliquot measured the percentage of naive CD45RAhigh/CD27high T cells. Library generation was performed with 5' RACE. Sequencing instrument: Illumina HiSeq 2500. A second PCR of roughly 7 to 11 cycles was performed with a sample-barcoded 5' primer and a J-beta primer mix. Each TCR beta cDNA molecule received a unique molecular identifier from a template-switch 5' adaptor carrying 12 random nucleotides. At least 2.5 million CDR3-containing paired-end reads were obtained from each sample. First-strand cDNA synthesis was performed from all RNA using the Mint cDNA synthesis kit, with priming by a TRBC-specific oligonucleotide. Following uracil-DNA glycosylase treatment, all cDNA underwent a first 18-cycle PCR with the universal primers M1SS and BC2_uni_R. The published analysis was carried out like this. Normalization of each sample was performed by random selection of 1 million high-quality reads, each carrying a distinct molecular identifier. Instead of being binned into consensus sequences, reads that shared molecular identifiers were thrown out. CDR3 identification, clonotype clustering and error correction used MiTCR with a Q25 quality threshold and the strictest error-elimination algorithm. A nonparametric unseen species model using Euler transformation provided a lower-bound estimate of total TCR beta diversity. In TCRdb, the public reads were trimmed at Q25 with fastp and aligned with MiXCR, with productive beta chains retained. Each CDR3 protein appears once, grouped with its most common genes and DNA. TCRdb, rather than the study authors, made the V and J calls. This sample comprises about 1 million distinct CDR3 sequences, 40% to 55% of them detected only once. Approximately 17% of the sample belongs to the ten largest clones.

The sequence links TRBV28 to TRBJ1-5; the D gene lacks a confident call. The TCR sequence derives from a woman aged 55-75 years in good health. The sample consisted of blood. The nucleotide sequence reads TGTGCCACCGGGCCCCTTCTCTCTTCTGGCAATCAGCCCCAGCATTTT. It encodes CATGPLLSSGNQPQHF.